These 19 T cell receptor beta chains came from one sample sequenced in a study of OX40 agonist ivuxolimab in advanced cancers. TCRdb's table, derived via immunoSEQ multiplex PCR, lists solely in-frame clones and lacks some. The table has around 23,000 clones, 65% to 85% seen once. The source was CD4+ or CD8+ T cells sorted from blood, collected in a trial of the OX40 agonist ivuxolimab. Receptors originate from an adult with an advanced solid tumor such as melanoma, head and neck, liver or kidney cancer.

V and J are TRBV4-2 and TRBJ2-2, with D hard to call. The ends were cut back, 3 bases at V and 4 bases at J, with 3 bases in the middle. CDR1 and CDR2 (germline): LGHNA, YNFKEQ. The CDR3 is 12 amino acids. CDR3 sequence: CASSQFTGELFF. The CDR3 DNA reads as TGTGCCAGCAGCCAGTTCACCGGGGAGCTGTTTTTT.

The J gene is TRBJ2-1, the V gene TRBV13; D is unresolved. The CDR3 sequence is 11 residues long. Germline CDR1 reads PRHDT; CDR2 reads FYEKMQ (reference sequence). The ends were cut back, 5 bases at V and 7 bases at J, with 6 bases in the middle. Here the CDR3 reads CASSLLNEQFF. The CDR3 region has the DNA TGTGCCAGCAGCCTCCTGAATGAGCAGTTCTTC.

This clone is a singleton in its sample. The rearrangement links TRBV6-6 to TRBJ2-3; D gene unclear. Germline V CDR1 and CDR2: MNHNY, SVGAGI (reference sequence). Trimming left V 4 bases short and J 3 bases short, with 5 bases between. The CDR3 totals 12 residues. The chain's CDR3 is CASSSGTDTQYF. As DNA, the CDR3 is TGTGCCAGCAGTTCTGGAACAGATACGCAGTATTTT.

Here the CDR3 reads CASSLPGNTIYF. The CDR3 nucleotides are TGTGCCAGCAGCCTTCCCGGAAACACCATATATTTT. This chain links TRBV7-2 with TRBJ1-3; D not resolved. Trimming took off 5 bases at V and 4 bases at J, with 6 bases between the two ends. Germline V gene sequence: CDR1 SGHTA, CDR2 FQGNSA. The CDR3 totals 12 residues.

Of note for this clone: This sample also contains other DNA sequences that code for the same CDR3. The J gene is TRBJ2-7, the V gene TRBV11-2; the D is unclear. CDR3 length equals 12 residues. With 1 base removed from V and 2 bases from J, the gap between germline ends came to 3 bases. Per the germline V gene, CDR1 is SGHAT and CDR2 is FQNNGV. The CDR3 nucleotides read TGTGCCAGCAGCTTAGCGGCCTACGAGCAGTACTTC. Residues: CASSLAAYEQYF.

The gene calls are TRBV6-5 and TRBJ1-4; no definite D call. This CDR3 spans 14 amino acids. V was trimmed by 8 bases and J by 8 bases, leaving 18 bases between them. Germline CDR1 MNHEY, CDR2 SVGAGI. Here the CDR3 reads CASGPRQVPEKLFF. In nucleotides, the CDR3 is TGTGCCAGCGGCCCCCGGCAGGTTCCCGAAAAACTGTTTTTT.

The gene calls are TRBV6-5 and TRBJ1-5, with 7 bases that match TRBD1. This CDR3 contains 14 residues. Losses at the gene ends were 5 bases for V and 6 bases for J; bases not matched to a gene: 7. Looked up from germline, CDR1 is MNHEY and CDR2 is SVGAGI. As DNA, the CDR3 is TGTGCCAGCAGTACAGACAGGGCGGGTCAGCCCCAGCATTTT. Translated: CASSTDRAGQPQHF.

The J gene is TRBJ1-1, the V gene TRBV5-4; a weak D match, TRBD1 (6 bases). The CDR3 is 16 amino acids. Germline CDR1 and CDR2: SGHNT and YYREEE (reference sequence). Trimming pared 1 base from V and 1 base from J, leaving 14 bases between. The CDR3 sequence is CASSLPLAGANTEAFF. For the CDR3, the DNA is TGTGCCAGCAGCTTGCCTCTTGCAGGGGCGAACACTGAAGCTTTCTTT.

The chain uses TRBV28 and TRBJ2-5; possibly TRBD1 for D (6 bases). Germline CDR1 MDHEN, CDR2 SYDVKM. This CDR3 is 15 amino acids long. Trimming left V 3 bases short and J 5 bases short, with 16 bases between. CDR3: CASSFPQGLEETQYF. The CDR3 DNA sequence: TGTGCCAGCAGTTTTCCGCAGGGGTTAGAGGAGACCCAGTACTTC. Filled out from reference TRBV28 and TRBJ2-5, the complete variable domain reads DVKVTQSSRYLVKRTGEKVFLECVQDMDHENMFWYRQDPGLGLRLIYFSYDVKMKEKGDIPEGYSVSREKKERFSLILESASTNQTSMYLCASSFPQGLEETQYFGPGTRLLVL.

The chain joins TRBV9 to TRBJ2-3, with TRBD1 identical over 9 bases. The CDR3 sequence is 13 residues long. The V gene end was trimmed by 7 bases and the J gene end by 0 bases; junction bases not matched to a gene: 0. Germline lookup yields CDR1 SGDLS and CDR2 YYNGEE. CDR3 nucleotide sequence: TGTGCCAGCGGGACAGGGAGCACAGATACGCAGTATTTT. It codes for CASGTGSTDTQYF.

This chain uses TRBV11-3 with TRBJ2-2, with D tentatively TRBD2 (6 bases). The CDR3 has 13 amino acids. With 8 bases removed from V and 3 bases from J, the gap between germline ends came to 10 bases. Germline V gene sequence: CDR1 SGHNT, CDR2 YENEEA. The CDR3 sequence is CASRKRDTGELFF. Written as DNA, the CDR3 is TGTGCCAGCCGCAAGCGGGACACCGGGGAGCTGTTTTTT. Based on the CDR3 plus reference TRBV11-3 and TRBJ2-2, the full variable domain is EAGVVQSPRYKIIEKKQPVAFWCNPISGHNTLYWYLQNLGQGPELLIRYENEEAVDDSQLPKDRFSAERLKGVDSTLKIQPAELGDSAVYLCASRKRDTGELFFGEGSRLTVL.

About this clone itself: A read error is the likely source, as a far larger clone sits one nucleotide away. J is TRBJ2-1 and V is TRBV13, with D perhaps TRBD2 (5 bases). The CDR3 length is 12 residues. Deletions cut 3 bases from V and 12 bases from J, with 12 bases between. The germline CDR1 and CDR2 sequences are PRHDT and FYEKMQ (reference sequence). The CDR3 nucleotides read TGTGCCAGCAGCTTGCTCGGGGATGGGCAGTTCTTC. Its translation: CASSLLGDGQFF.

A few counts support this clone. This chain uses TRBV30 with TRBJ2-3, with TRBD1 identical over 8 bases. This CDR3 comprises 13 residues. V dropped 7 bases and J dropped 3; count of bases not matched to a gene: 6. Looked up from germline, CDR1 is GTSNPN and CDR2 is SVGIG (reference sequence). CDR3 nucleotides: TGTGCCTCCAGGGGGCTGTCGACAGATACGCAGTATTTT. It encodes CASRGLSTDTQYF.

This rearrangement joins TRBV2 to TRBJ2-7; 7 bases fit TRBD1. From germline, CDR1 is SNHLY and CDR2 FYNNEI. With 4 bases clipped from V and 2 bases from J, the junction kept 8 bases outside the gene matches. The CDR3 runs 15 residues. Here the CDR3 DNA reads TGTGCCAGCAGTGTAAGACAGGGTCCAACCTACGAGCAGTACTTC. It encodes CASSVRQGPTYEQYF.

V usage is TRBV11-2 and J usage is TRBJ2-7; no definite D call. The V end was cut by 1 base, the J end by 2 bases, with 6 bases between. The CDR3 is made up of 13 amino acids. The germline CDR1 and CDR2 sequences are SGHAT and FQNNGV. DNA of the CDR3: TGTGCCAGCAGCTTAGGGCTTACCTACGAGCAGTACTTC. As protein: CASSLGLTYEQYF.

The chain is built from TRBV19 and TRBJ1-2, with D possibly TRBD1 on 5 matching bases. Per germline, CDR1 LNHDA and CDR2 SQIVND (reference sequence). This CDR3 is built from 16 residues. Trimming took off 3 bases at V and 8 bases at J, with 22 bases between the two ends. Here the CDR3 DNA reads TGTGCCAGTAGTATCTTGCCCCCGCGCACGACAGAGGGCTACACCTTC. It codes for CASSILPPRTTEGYTF.

This clone has only a few counts. The chain recombines TRBV7-3 with TRBJ1-5; D uncertain. Trimming cost V 5 bases and J 7 bases, with 12 bases left between them. CDR1 is SGHTA, CDR2 FQGTGA, per germline. The CDR3 sequence is 13 residues long. As DNA, the CDR3 is TGTGCCAGCAGCCCTTCCGTGGAACAGCCCCAGCATTTT. Translated: CASSPSVEQPQHF.

The rearrangement uses TRBV10-1 and TRBJ2-7; maybe TRBD1 (5 bases). This CDR3 spans 16 amino acids. The ends were cut back, 3 bases at V and 4 bases at J, with 19 bases in the middle. The germline CDR1 and CDR2 sequences are WNHNN and SYGVQD (reference sequence). The CDR3 sequence: CASSDGREHYLYEQYF. CDR3 nucleotide sequence: TGCGCCAGCAGTGATGGCAGGGAACACTATCTTTACGAGCAGTACTTC.

The chain couples TRBV14 to TRBJ2-3, with 12 bases that match TRBD2. The CDR3 runs 16 residues. Germline V gene lookup returns CDR1 SGHDN and CDR2 FVKESK. The trim removed 2 bases at V and 4 bases at J, leaving 4 bases unmatched. The CDR3 nucleotides read TGTGCCAGCAGCCAAAGACTAGCGGGAGCGGCAGATACGCAGTATTTT. It specifies CASSQRLAGAADTQYF.